This TCR beta chain was sequenced during a study of blood T cell repertoires in COVID-19. On the study more broadly: There were acute and convalescent COVID-19 samples, and they came from the United States, Italy and Spain. In each case, the material was cDNA or gDNA derived from T cells, B-cell-depleted T cells, or PBMCs.

The CDR3 length is 13 residues. The V end lost 6 bases, the J end lost 3 bases, and 10 bases lay between the germline ends. CDR1 and CDR2 (germline): KGHSH, LQKENI. This clone was seen a single time. Per the original methods: Using reference gene primer amplification, nucleated cell counts were estimated. Assay: immunoSEQ multiplex PCR; the TCRdb copy retains only in-frame clones and omits some. V, J and clone size were drawn from that table, and D and trimming were deduced from the DNA. The repertoire includes 70,000 or so clones, 65% to 80% of them detected once, and roughly a quarter sits in the top ten.

The sample taken for sequencing was peripheral blood. The rearrangement uses TRBV18 and TRBJ2-3, with D hard to call. The origin of this receptor is a human donor in a cohort sampled during active COVID-19. CDR3 sequence reads: CASSPRETDTQYF. DNA for the CDR3: TGTGCCAGCTCCCCTAGAGAAACAGATACGCAGTATTTT. The complete variable domain, with remaining parts taken from reference TRBV18 and TRBJ2-3, reads NAGVMQNPRHLVRRRGQEARLRCSPMKGHSHVYWYRQLPEEGLKFMVYLQKENIIDESGMPKERFSAEFPKEGPSILRIQQVVRGDSAAYFCASSPRETDTQYFGPGTRLTVL.